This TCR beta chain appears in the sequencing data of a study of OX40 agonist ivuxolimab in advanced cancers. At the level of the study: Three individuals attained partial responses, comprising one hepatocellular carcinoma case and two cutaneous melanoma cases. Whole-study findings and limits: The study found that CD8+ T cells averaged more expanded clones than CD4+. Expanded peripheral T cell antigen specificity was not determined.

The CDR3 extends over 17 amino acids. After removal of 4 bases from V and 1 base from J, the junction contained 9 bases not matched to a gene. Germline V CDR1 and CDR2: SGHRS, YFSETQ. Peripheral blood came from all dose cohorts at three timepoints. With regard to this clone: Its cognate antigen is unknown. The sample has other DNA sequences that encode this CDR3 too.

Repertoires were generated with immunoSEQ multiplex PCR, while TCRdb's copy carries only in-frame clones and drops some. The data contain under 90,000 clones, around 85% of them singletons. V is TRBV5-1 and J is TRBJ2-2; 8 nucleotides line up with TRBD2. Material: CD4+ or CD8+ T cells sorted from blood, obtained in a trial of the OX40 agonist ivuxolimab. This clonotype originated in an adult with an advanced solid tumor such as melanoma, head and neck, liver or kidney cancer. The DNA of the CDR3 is TGCGCCAGCAGCCCACGGGGGGGGACAAAGAACACCGGGGAGCTGTTTTTT. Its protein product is CASSPRGGTKNTGELFF.